Detailed here is one T cell receptor (beta chain). Its target is unknown. The source of the sample is a study of T cell repertoires in cytomegalovirus infection. Germline V gene sequence: CDR1 MNHNS, CDR2 SASEGT. The length of the CDR3 is 15 residues. V dropped 4 bases and J dropped 4 bases, with 14 bases sitting between them. A single record per CDR3 protein comes from TCRdb applying MiXCR to the reads. This table holds 800,000 to 950,000 distinct CDR3 sequences, approximately 30% found once. The V and J genes are TRBV6-1 and TRBJ1-5; no reliable D call. The clonotype comes from a human donor in good health (CMV status not recorded). Some clones in this sample may be carry-over from other donors' samples. This sample comprised cultured CD8+ T cells from PBMCs, obtained from culture after CMV antigen stimulation. DNA for the CDR3: TGTGCCAGCAGTGCGGTGGGAGAGGCGAATCAGCCCCAGCATTTT. Translating gives CASSAVGEANQPQHF.